Listed here are 21 T cell receptor beta chains from one sample, sequenced in a study of CD8+CD57+ T cells in acquired aplastic anemia. All patients picked for sequencing had shown, by flow cytometry, an expansion of CD8+CD57+ cells. Profiles of TCR beta VDJ and CDR3 were generated from a genomic DNA template. TCRdb re-derived calls from the reads in MiXCR, one entry per CDR3 protein. Among about 58,000 distinct CDR3 sequences listed, 55% to 70% were seen once. Specimen: sorted CD4+, CD8+, or CD8+CD57+ T cells (not recorded which) from PBMCs. The source is a human donor with aplastic anemia.

This chain joins TRBV7-9 and TRBJ1-1; tentatively, D is TRBD1 (6 bases). Germline CDR1 and CDR2: SEHNR and FQNEAQ (reference sequence). Trimming took off 5 bases at V and 5 bases at J, with 18 bases between the two ends. The CDR3 has 15 amino acids. CDR3 loop: CASSPGRGQGTEAFF. The CDR3 DNA sequence: TGTGCCAGCAGCCCAGGAAGGGGCCAGGGGACTGAAGCTTTCTTT.

The rearrangement uses TRBV7-9 and TRBJ2-3, with TRBD1 matching over 7 bases. The germline CDR1 and CDR2 sequences are SEHNR and FQNEAQ (reference sequence). V lost 10 bases to trimming and J lost 0 bases; unmatched junction nucleotides: 4. The CDR3 has 13 amino acids. This CDR3 reads CATRQGSTDTQYF. For the CDR3, the DNA is TGTGCCACGCGACAGGGAAGCACAGATACGCAGTATTTT.

The V gene is TRBV3-1, the J gene TRBJ2-3, with a weak D call TRBD2 (6 bases). Germline CDR1 is LGHDT and CDR2 is YNNKEL (reference sequence). CDR3 size: 16 residues. The V gene lost 2 bases and the J gene lost 4 bases, with 16 bases spanning the gap. The CDR3 sequence is CASSQLLAQGPDTQYF. The CDR3 nucleotides read TGTGCCAGCAGCCAATTACTAGCCCAGGGCCCAGATACGCAGTATTTT.

This clonotype was recorded at least ten times. The chain recombines TRBV6-5 with TRBJ1-1; a possible D gene is TRBD1 (5 bases). The CDR3 is 13 residues long. Trimming shortened V by 7 bases and J by 5 bases, and 14 bases separated the two germline ends. Germline V gives CDR1 MNHEY, CDR2 SVGAGI. The CDR3 sequence: CASTMGGGTEAFF. CDR3 sequence (DNA): TGTGCCAGCACCATGGGGGGGGGGACTGAAGCTTTCTTT.

The V gene is TRBV2, the J gene TRBJ2-5; D may be TRBD2 (6 bases). The CDR3 extends over 14 amino acids. The germline CDR1 and CDR2 sequences are SNHLY and FYNNEI. Trimming left V 4 bases short and J 5 bases short, with 14 bases between. In DNA, the CDR3 is TGTGCCAGCAGTGGGCTGGGGGGTTGGGAGACCCAGTACTTC. It codes for CASSGLGGWETQYF.

This clonotype was counted ten times or more. The rearrangement joins TRBV12-3 or TRBV12-4 to TRBJ1-2; D ambiguous. This CDR3 has 14 residues. Between the trimmed V and J ends, which lost 3 bases and 2 bases, there was a span of 10 bases. The CDR3 loop reads CASSFGGPNYGYTF. Written as DNA, the CDR3 is TGTGCCAGCAGTTTTGGCGGTCCCAACTATGGCTACACCTTC.

This clonotype was found a few times. The rearrangement uses TRBV6-2 or TRBV6-3 and TRBJ2-7; the match to TRBD2 covers 7 bases. The V gene's germline CDR1 is MNHEY and CDR2 SVGEGT. This CDR3 comprises 15 residues. Losses at the gene ends were 2 bases for V and 1 base for J; bases not matched to a gene: 5. This chain's CDR3 is CASSYKAGESYEQYF. The CDR3 coding sequence is TGTGCCAGCAGTTACAAGGCGGGGGAATCCTACGAGCAGTACTTC.

This clonotype was recorded only once. This chain connects TRBV2 to TRBJ2-1, with D possibly being TRBD2 (7 bases). Germline CDR1 reads SNHLY; CDR2 reads FYNNEI. Trimming stripped 6 bases from V and 8 bases from J, with 20 bases between. The CDR3 totals 15 residues. CDR3 loop: CASSQGRDINHEQFF. CDR3 nucleotides: TGTGCCAGCAGCCAAGGGAGGGACATCAACCATGAGCAGTTCTTC.

The rearrangement uses TRBV25-1 and TRBJ1-1; the match to TRBD1 covers 9 bases. The CDR3 has 16 amino acids. The V gene's germline CDR1 is MGHDK and CDR2 SYGVNS. The junction had 13 bases not matched to a gene; V was cut back by 6 bases and J by 5 bases. CDR3 bases: TGTGCCAGCAGCTTGGGCCTACAGGGGGCGCTTACTGAAGCTTTCTTT. Translated, it gives CASSLGLQGALTEAFF.

The gene calls are TRBV6-1 and TRBJ2-5; D call uncertain. The CDR3 has 15 amino acids. V was shortened by 3 bases and J by 5 bases, with 16 bases between the two germline ends. CDR1 MNHNS and CDR2 SASEGT come from the germline V gene. For the CDR3, the DNA is TGTGCCAGCAGTGAGGGTTTAGGGATCGGGGAGACCCAGTACTTC. Translating it yields CASSEGLGIGETQYF.

The chain uses TRBV2 and TRBJ1-6; 8 nucleotides match TRBD1. The CDR3 totals 13 residues. Per germline, CDR1 SNHLY and CDR2 FYNNEI. V gave up 5 bases and J gave up 8 bases; unmatched junction bases: 2. CDR3 loop: CASSSDRDSPLHF. The CDR3 coding sequence is TGTGCCAGCAGTTCGGACAGGGATTCACCCCTCCACTTT.

Ten or more counts support this clonotype. The chain has TRBV6-1 and TRBJ1-3; unclear D gene. V was pared by 2 bases and J by 3 bases, with 8 bases between. Germline values: CDR1 MNHNS, CDR2 SASEGT. The CDR3 runs to 14 residues. The CDR3 spells CASSEKGGGNTIYF. CDR3 coding DNA: TGTGCCAGCAGTGAAAAGGGCGGTGGAAACACCATATATTTT.

There are a few counts of this clonotype. This chain connects TRBV25-1 to TRBJ2-3, with unresolved D. The germline gives CDR1 MGHDK, CDR2 SYGVNS. V lost 4 bases to trimming and J lost 2 bases, with 4 bases between them. CDR3 size: 12 residues. The CDR3 DNA reads as TGTGCCAGCAGTGGAGCCACAGATACGCAGTATTTT. Translation: CASSGATDTQYF.

This chain's CDR3 is CASRASTDTQYF. In DNA, the CDR3 is TGTGCCAGCAGGGCCAGCACAGATACGCAGTATTTT. V usage is TRBV2 and J usage is TRBJ2-3; D remains ambiguous. The V end was cut by 6 bases, the J end by 0 bases, with 4 bases between. Germline CDR1 SNHLY, CDR2 FYNNEI. This CDR3 region has 12 residues.

V is TRBV7-8 and J is TRBJ1-5; D ambiguous. The germline V gene encodes CDR1 SGHVS and CDR2 FQNEAQ. There are 17 residues in the CDR3. V lost 0 bases to trimming and J lost 4 bases, with 16 bases between them. CDR3 DNA: TGTGCCAGCAGCTTAGCGTTTGGCGGGGAAGGTAATCAGCCCCAGCATTTT. This gives the protein CASSLAFGGEGNQPQHF.

This clonotype was picked up many times. The chain is built from TRBV2 and TRBJ2-1, with 9 nucleotides matching TRBD1. The CDR3 has 16 amino acids. The germline gives CDR1 SNHLY, CDR2 FYNNEI. The V and J ends lost 0 bases and 12 bases, in that order; junction bases with no gene match: 12. As DNA, the CDR3 is TGTGCCAGCAGTGAAGCGGGACAGGGTCCCGACCTAGGGCAGTTCTTC. As protein: CASSEAGQGPDLGQFF.

In its sample, this clonotype was seen many times. This rearrangement joins TRBV5-1 to TRBJ2-4; the D gene is possibly TRBD2 (5 bases). V was pared by 4 bases and J by 7 bases, with 24 bases between. CDR1 and CDR2 (germline): SGHRS, YFSETQ. The CDR3 extends over 17 amino acids. CDR3 coding DNA: TGCGCCAGCAGCCCTAAAATTGACTACACCTCCGCGAACATTCAGTACTTC. The encoded protein is CASSPKIDYTSANIQYF.

This clonotype was observed many times. The chain combines TRBV9 with TRBJ2-6, with TRBD1 as a possible D gene (5 bases). The CDR3 is 15 amino acids. V was trimmed by 0 bases and J by 4 bases, leaving 8 bases between them. Germline CDR1 SGDLS, CDR2 YYNGEE. Here the CDR3 DNA reads TGTGCCAGCAGCGTAGAAGGGGCCGGGGCCAACGTCCTGACTTTC. Translating it yields CASSVEGAGANVLTF.

This clonotype ranks as medium-sized. J is TRBJ2-3 and V is TRBV10-3, with D hard to call. V dropped 0 bases and J dropped 5 bases, with 9 bases sitting between them. CDR1 is ENHRY and CDR2 is SYGVKD in the germline V gene. The CDR3 is 14 amino acids. In DNA form, the CDR3 reads TGTGCCATCAGTGAGTCGATGTCACTAGATACGCAGTATTTT. Protein product: CAISESMSLDTQYF.

This clonotype was observed at least ten times. The chain links TRBV2 to TRBJ1-6; 8 bases match TRBD1. CDR3 length: 16 residues. Trimming cost V 0 bases and J 11 bases; bases outside gene matches: 9. Germline V gene sequence: CDR1 SNHLY, CDR2 FYNNEI. CDR3 protein: CASSEAREPRGPPLHF. CDR3 in DNA: TGTGCCAGCAGTGAAGCCCGGGAGCCCAGGGGGCCACCCCTCCACTTT.

Ten or more counts support this clonotype. The J gene is TRBJ2-3, the V gene TRBV7-9; 7 bases are shared with TRBD1. Germline V gene sequence: CDR1 SEHNR, CDR2 FQNEAQ (reference sequence). The CDR3 loop spans 16 amino acids. The ends lost 1 base at V and 5 bases at J; junction bases unmatched: 9. CDR3 amino acids: CASSLEGDRVEDTQYF. CDR3 bases: TGTGCCAGCAGCTTAGAGGGTGACAGGGTAGAAGATACGCAGTATTTT.